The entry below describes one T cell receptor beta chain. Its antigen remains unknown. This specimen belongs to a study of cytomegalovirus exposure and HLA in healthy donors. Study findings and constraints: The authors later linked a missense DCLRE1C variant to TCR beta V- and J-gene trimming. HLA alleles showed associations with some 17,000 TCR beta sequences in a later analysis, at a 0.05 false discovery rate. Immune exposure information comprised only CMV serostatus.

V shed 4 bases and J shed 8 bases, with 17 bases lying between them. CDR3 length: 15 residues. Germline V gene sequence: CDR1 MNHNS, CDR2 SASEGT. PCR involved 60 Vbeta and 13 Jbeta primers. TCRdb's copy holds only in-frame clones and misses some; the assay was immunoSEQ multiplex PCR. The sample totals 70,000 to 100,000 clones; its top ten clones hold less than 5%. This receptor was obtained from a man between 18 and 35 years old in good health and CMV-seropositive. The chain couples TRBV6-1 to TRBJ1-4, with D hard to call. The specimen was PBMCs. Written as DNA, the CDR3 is TGTGCCAGCAGTGTCAACGAAGCTTCGTGGGAAAAACTGTTTTTT. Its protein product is CASSVNEASWEKLFF.